Listed here is a single T cell receptor (beta chain). Its antigen is as yet unknown. Sample treatment: around 19 received Ad26.COV2.S at low or high dose, single or two shots; about 5 received placebo; per-sample allocation not given. Each sample was drawn 63 days after the first injection (of vaccine or placebo). The germline V gene encodes CDR1 SGHTA and CDR2 FQGNSA. Between the trimmed V and J ends, which lost 1 base and 3 bases, there was a span of 9 bases. The CDR3 covers 14 residues. This sample is part of a study of Ad26.COV2.S vaccination and SARS-CoV-2 variants. Broader study findings: In TCR breadth and depth analyses, total T cell responses may have been underestimated.

Method: immunoSEQ multiplex PCR; TCRdb's copy keeps in-frame clones and lacks some. The sample has about 480,000 clones; around 88% are singletons. The receptor was isolated from a person between 18 and 65 years old who received the Ad26.COV2.S COVID-19 vaccine or a placebo. The chain couples TRBV7-2 to TRBJ1-2; D gene ambiguous. Specimen: peripheral blood, collected in a trial of Ad26.COV2.S vaccine versus placebo. This CDR3 is CASSLGGRDYGYTF. The CDR3 DNA sequence: TGTGCCAGCAGCTTAGGAGGGAGGGACTATGGCTACACCTTC. The whole variable domain, remainder taken from reference TRBV7-2 and TRBJ1-2, is GAGVSQSPSNKVTEKGKDVELRCDPISGHTALYWYRQSLGQGLEFLIYFQGNSAPDKSGLPSDRFSAERTGGSVSTLTIQRTQQEDSAVYLCASSLGGRDYGYTFGSGTRLTVV.